A selection of T cell receptor beta chains follows, all from one sample in a study of early T cells in non-severe SARS-CoV-2 infection. TCRdb re-derived calls from the 5' RACE reads in MiXCR, one entry per CDR3 protein. The data show 87,000 or so distinct CDR3 sequences, with 14% seen just once and around 6.4% held by the top ten. The sample consisted of whole blood. The source of these receptors is an adult who was a healthcare worker with PCR-confirmed SARS-CoV-2 infection or an uninfected control (not recorded which). The CDR3 runs from the conserved cysteine through the conserved F or W. The order of the fields is clone size, D gene, J gene, V gene, CDR3 DNA, CDR3 protein. A D gene is named only where the DNA matches it firmly. Where a row states a size, it is once, few, many or the class of an expanded clone; other rows omit it.

NA,TRBD1,TRBJ2-7,TRBV29-1,TGCAGCGAACGATGGACAGGAACTCGCGACGAGCAGTACTTC,CSERWTGTRDEQYF
few,NA,TRBJ1-4,TRBV28,TGTGCCAGCAGTTTATTCTATACAACTAATGAAAAACTGTTTTTT,CASSLFYTTNEKLFF
few,TRBD1,TRBJ1-6,TRBV28,TGTGCCAGCAGCAGGGGGATAACACCCCTCCACTTT,CASSRGITPLHF
NA,TRBD2,TRBJ2-3,TRBV10-3,TGTGCCATCAGTGAGCCCAGCGGGGCTAGCACAGATACGCAGTATTTT,CAISEPSGASTDTQYF
NA,NA,TRBJ1-6,TRBV2,TGTGCCAGCAGAGAGAGCGGCCCCCTCCACTTT,CASRESGPLHF
many,TRBD2,TRBJ2-5,TRBV6-2/TRBV6-3,TGTGCCAGCAGTTACAGGGCCCGAGCGGGGGACCAAGAGACCCAGTACTTC,CASSYRARAGDQETQYF
few,NA,TRBJ1-2,TRBV24-1,TGTGCCACCAGTGAGGCAACTAACTATGGCTACACCTTC,CATSEATNYGYTF
NA,NA,TRBJ1-1,TRBV29-1,TGCAGCGTTGAAGGTACGCGAAGGCTGAACACTGAAGCTTTCTTT,CSVEGTRRLNTEAFF
few,TRBD1,TRBJ2-5,TRBV3-1,TGTGCCAGCAGCCAAGTTTCCCAGGGGGCGGACGAGACCCAGTACTTC,CASSQVSQGADETQYF
NA,TRBD1,TRBJ1-2,TRBV10-1,TGCGCCAGCAGTCCGGGACAGAGATCTTATGGCTACACCTTC,CASSPGQRSYGYTF
few,NA,TRBJ1-2,TRBV6-2/TRBV6-3,TGTGCCAGCAGACCGATGAACTATGGCTACACCTTC,CASRPMNYGYTF